This T cell receptor beta chain emerged from a study of T cell responses to AZD1222 COVID-19 vaccine. Study conclusions and caveats: Regions 160-218 and 743-854 dominated among vaccine-associated CD4 TCRs spanning spike.

Repertoires were generated with immunoSEQ multiplex PCR, while TCRdb's copy carries only in-frame clones and drops some. The sample lists roughly 49,000 clones, 87% seen once, with less than 3% in the top ten. Germline V gives CDR1 LGHDT, CDR2 YNNKEL (reference sequence). The CDR3 loop spans 15 amino acids. The germline V and J ends were trimmed by 2 bases and 0 bases, with 11 bases remaining between them. Comments on this clone: Its specificity is not known.

The TCR originated in an adult who received the AZD1222 COVID-19 vaccine. The specimen was peripheral blood, collected 28 days after the second AZD1222 dose. The chain employs TRBV3-1 (or the pseudogene TRBV3-2) and TRBJ2-7, with D possibly TRBD1 on 6 matching bases. In nucleotides, the CDR3 is TGTGCCAGCAGCCAAATGATGACAGGCTCCTACGAGCAGTACTTC. Residues: CASSQMMTGSYEQYF.